This T cell receptor (beta chain) came from a study of cytotoxic CD8 clonotypes in ibrutinib-treated CLL. This CDR3 comprises 15 residues. The V gene lost 0 bases and the J gene lost 0 bases, with 5 bases spanning the gap. In germline, CDR1 is LNHNV, CDR2 YYDKDF (reference sequence). T cells were sequenced at a targeted depth of 1 in 200,000 to 1 in 1 million. Assay used: immunoSEQ multiplex PCR; TCRdb lists only in-frame clones, some missing. The sample yields some 70,000 clones, about two thirds seen once. The chain links TRBV15 to TRBJ2-2; no firm D call. The source material was PBMCs, sampled after 12 months of ibrutinib treatment. The TCR originated in a human donor with chronic lymphocytic leukemia. CDR3 in DNA: TGTGCCACCAGCAGAGACTACGCGAACACCGGGGAGCTGTTTTTT. Encoded protein: CATSRDYANTGELFF. Variable domain in full (rest from reference TRBV15 and TRBJ2-2): DAMVIQNPRYQVTQFGKPVTLSCSQTLNHNVMYWYQQKSSQAPKLLFHYYDKDFNNEADTPDNFQSRRPNTSFCFLDIRSPGLGDTAMYLCATSRDYANTGELFFGEGSRLTVL.